These T cell receptor beta chains were read from a single sample in a study of siplizumab effects on memory and regulatory T cells. Using immunoSEQ multiplex PCR, the repertoire was profiled, and TCRdb retains in-frame clones only, with some absent. The profile shows about 120,000 clones, roughly 94% of them singletons. Material for sequencing was non-Treg CD4+ T cells sorted from blood. The origin of the receptors is a human donor in good health. Each CDR3 is given with its conserved first and last residue. The D gene is left open where the match is weak. Some rows have no size entry. The others give once, few or many, or a class for an expanded clone.

v_call: TRBV18
j_call: TRBJ2-5
clone_size: once
d_call: .
cdr3_aa: CASSPDSNQETQYF
cdr3_nt: TGTGCCAGCTCACCCGACAGTAACCAAGAGACCCAGTACTTC

v_call: TRBV19
j_call: TRBJ1-5
clone_size: .
d_call: .
cdr3_aa: CASSIDREDNNQPQHF
cdr3_nt: TGTGCCAGTAGTATAGATCGAGAGGATAACAATCAGCCCCAGCATTTT

v_call: TRBV6-4
j_call: TRBJ1-1
clone_size: .
d_call: TRBD1
cdr3_aa: CASSGQGGGTEAFF
cdr3_nt: TGTGCCAGCAGTGGACAGGGGGGCGGCACTGAAGCTTTCTTT

v_call: TRBV7-3
j_call: TRBJ1-2
clone_size: .
d_call: .
cdr3_aa: CASSLRGSDGYTF
cdr3_nt: TGTGCCAGCAGCTTAAGGGGGTCGGATGGCTACACCTTC

v_call: TRBV19
j_call: TRBJ2-7
clone_size: .
d_call: .
cdr3_aa: CASSLRFVPYEQYF
cdr3_nt: TGTGCCAGTAGTCTCCGTTTTGTGCCCTACGAGCAGTACTTC

v_call: TRBV5-1
j_call: TRBJ1-2
clone_size: .
d_call: TRBD1
cdr3_aa: CASRKASDRVYGYTF
cdr3_nt: TGCGCCAGCAGGAAGGCGTCGGACAGGGTCTATGGCTACACCTTC

v_call: TRBV19
j_call: TRBJ1-5
clone_size: .
d_call: TRBD1
cdr3_aa: CATLRQGQGTYSNQPQHF
cdr3_nt: TGTGCCACGCTTAGACAGGGTCAAGGGACCTATAGCAATCAGCCCCAGCATTTT

v_call: TRBV19
j_call: TRBJ1-1
clone_size: once
d_call: .
cdr3_aa: CASSIVSLGEGRAFF
cdr3_nt: TGTGCCAGTAGTATCGTATCATTGGGGGAGGGCAGAGCTTTCTTT

v_call: TRBV7-2
j_call: TRBJ1-6
clone_size: .
d_call: .
cdr3_aa: CASSPGGSHNSPLHF
cdr3_nt: TGTGCCAGCAGCCCAGGCGGATCCCATAATTCACCCCTCCACTTT

v_call: TRBV6-5
j_call: TRBJ1-2
clone_size: .
d_call: TRBD1
cdr3_aa: CASSYPGTDNYGYTF
cdr3_nt: TGTGCCAGCAGTTACCCCGGGACAGACAACTATGGCTACACCTTC

v_call: TRBV5-1
j_call: TRBJ1-2
clone_size: few
d_call: .
cdr3_aa: CASSLAQDNYGYTF
cdr3_nt: TGCGCCAGCAGCTTGGCGCAGGATAACTATGGCTACACCTTC

v_call: TRBV6-6
j_call: TRBJ2-3
clone_size: .
d_call: .
cdr3_aa: CASSYSRGGTDTQYF
cdr3_nt: TGTGCCAGCAGTTACTCCCGCGGAGGAACAGATACGCAGTATTTT

v_call: TRBV6-1
j_call: TRBJ1-6
clone_size: .
d_call: TRBD1
cdr3_aa: CASSPGQGASSPLHF
cdr3_nt: TGTGCCAGCAGTCCGGGACAGGGGGCTTCGTCACCCCTCCACTTT

v_call: TRBV5-1
j_call: TRBJ2-1
clone_size: .
d_call: TRBD2
cdr3_aa: CASSSWTSGYRNNEQFF
cdr3_nt: TGCGCCAGCAGCTCTTGGACTAGCGGGTATCGGAACAATGAGCAGTTCTTC

v_call: TRBV15
j_call: TRBJ2-1
clone_size: .
d_call: .
cdr3_aa: CATSRDYLETRQFF
cdr3_nt: TGTGCCACCAGCAGAGATTATTTGGAAACCCGACAGTTCTTC

v_call: TRBV10-3
j_call: TRBJ2-5
clone_size: once
d_call: TRBD1
cdr3_aa: CAISARDRGQVGQETQYF
cdr3_nt: TGTGCCATCAGCGCCCGGGACAGGGGGCAGGTGGGGCAAGAGACCCAGTACTTC

v_call: TRBV27
j_call: TRBJ1-6
clone_size: .
d_call: .
cdr3_aa: CASSLEGPYNSPLHF
cdr3_nt: TGTGCCAGCAGTTTAGAGGGGCCCTATAATTCACCCCTCCACTTT

v_call: TRBV19
j_call: TRBJ2-3
clone_size: .
d_call: .
cdr3_aa: CASMGIGTDTQYF
cdr3_nt: TGTGCCAGTATGGGCATAGGCACAGATACGCAGTATTTT

v_call: TRBV7-2
j_call: TRBJ2-7
clone_size: .
d_call: .
cdr3_aa: CASSLVESYEQYF
cdr3_nt: TGTGCCAGCAGCTTAGTAGAGAGCTACGAGCAGTACTTC

v_call: TRBV19
j_call: TRBJ2-2
clone_size: .
d_call: TRBD2
cdr3_aa: CASTGTSGTGELFF
cdr3_nt: TGTGCCAGTACCGGGACTAGCGGGACCGGGGAGCTGTTTTTT

v_call: TRBV7-9
j_call: TRBJ1-4
clone_size: .
d_call: .
cdr3_aa: CASSVDSATNEKLFF
cdr3_nt: TGTGCCAGCAGCGTGGACAGTGCAACTAATGAAAAACTGTTTTTT

v_call: TRBV7-3
j_call: TRBJ2-5
clone_size: .
d_call: TRBD2
cdr3_aa: CASSGGVGETQYF
cdr3_nt: TGTGCCAGCAGCGGGGGGGTCGGAGAGACCCAGTACTTC

v_call: TRBV7-2
j_call: TRBJ2-7
clone_size: .
d_call: .
cdr3_aa: CASSPDSPLFLYEQYF
cdr3_nt: TGTGCCAGCAGCCCCGACAGCCCCCTCTTCCTCTACGAGCAGTACTTC

v_call: TRBV9
j_call: TRBJ2-1
clone_size: once
d_call: .
cdr3_aa: CASSVARNNEQFF
cdr3_nt: TGTGCCAGCAGCGTAGCTAGGAACAATGAGCAGTTCTTC

v_call: TRBV29-1
j_call: TRBJ1-2
clone_size: .
d_call: TRBD1
cdr3_aa: CSAEIGQGVYGYTF
cdr3_nt: TGCAGCGCCGAGATTGGACAGGGGGTTTATGGCTACACCTTC

v_call: TRBV6-6
j_call: TRBJ2-7
clone_size: .
d_call: .
cdr3_aa: CASSYSTTYEQYF
cdr3_nt: TGTGCCAGCAGTTACTCGACGACCTACGAGCAGTACTTC

v_call: TRBV7-9
j_call: TRBJ2-7
clone_size: .
d_call: .
cdr3_aa: CASSPSYEQYF
cdr3_nt: TGTGCCAGCAGTCCGTCGTACGAGCAGTACTTC

v_call: TRBV6-1
j_call: TRBJ1-1
clone_size: .
d_call: TRBD1
cdr3_aa: CASTPGQYTEAFF
cdr3_nt: TGTGCCAGCACCCCGGGACAGTACACTGAAGCTTTCTTT

v_call: TRBV2
j_call: TRBJ1-5
clone_size: few
d_call: .
cdr3_aa: CASSGQALDQPQHF
cdr3_nt: TGTGCCAGCAGTGGGCAGGCGTTGGATCAGCCCCAGCATTTT

v_call: TRBV11-2
j_call: TRBJ2-5
clone_size: .
d_call: .
cdr3_aa: CASSENRVAETQYF
cdr3_nt: TGTGCCAGCAGCGAAAACAGGGTTGCGGAGACCCAGTACTTC

v_call: TRBV4-1
j_call: TRBJ2-3
clone_size: .
d_call: TRBD2
cdr3_aa: CASSQWGTSGPSETDTQYF
cdr3_nt: TGCGCCAGCAGCCAATGGGGGACTAGCGGGCCCTCCGAGACAGATACGCAGTATTTT

v_call: TRBV2
j_call: TRBJ2-4
clone_size: .
d_call: TRBD2
cdr3_aa: CASTLAGVAKNIQYF
cdr3_nt: TGTGCCAGCACCTTAGCGGGGGTAGCCAAAAACATTCAGTACTTC

v_call: TRBV6-6
j_call: TRBJ2-7
clone_size: .
d_call: .
cdr3_aa: CASSYSVRYAYEQYF
cdr3_nt: TGTGCCAGCAGTTACTCCGTCAGATATGCCTACGAGCAGTACTTC

v_call: TRBV6-5
j_call: TRBJ2-3
clone_size: .
d_call: TRBD1
cdr3_aa: CASSRRQGADTQYF
cdr3_nt: TGTGCCAGCAGTAGGCGACAGGGCGCAGATACGCAGTATTTT

v_call: TRBV14
j_call: TRBJ2-1
clone_size: .
d_call: .
cdr3_aa: CASSQGLAVPNNEQFF
cdr3_nt: TGTGCCAGCAGCCAAGGGTTGGCGGTGCCTAACAATGAGCAGTTCTTC

v_call: TRBV18
j_call: TRBJ2-1
clone_size: .
d_call: TRBD2
cdr3_aa: CASSPRLAAEVDEQFF
cdr3_nt: TGTGCCAGCTCACCCCGACTAGCGGCGGAGGTCGATGAGCAGTTCTTC

v_call: TRBV10-3
j_call: TRBJ2-5
clone_size: .
d_call: .
cdr3_aa: CAIRGRQPKKHQETQYF
cdr3_nt: TGTGCCATCAGAGGTCGACAGCCTAAAAAGCACCAAGAGACCCAGTACTTC

v_call: TRBV6-6
j_call: TRBJ1-3
clone_size: .
d_call: TRBD1
cdr3_aa: CATNRGSGNTIYF
cdr3_nt: TGTGCCACCAACAGGGGCAGTGGAAACACCATATATTTT

v_call: TRBV7-3
j_call: TRBJ2-7
clone_size: once
d_call: TRBD2
cdr3_aa: CASSLTGGRAMGEQYF
cdr3_nt: TGTGCCAGCAGCTTAACAGGCGGGAGGGCCATGGGCGAGCAGTACTTC

v_call: TRBV7-9
j_call: TRBJ2-5
clone_size: .
d_call: .
cdr3_aa: CASSYRQREETQYF
cdr3_nt: TGTGCCAGCAGCTACCGTCAGCGGGAAGAGACCCAGTACTTC

v_call: TRBV5-1
j_call: TRBJ2-7
clone_size: .
d_call: TRBD1
cdr3_aa: CASSLTGQMYEQYF
cdr3_nt: TGCGCCAGCAGCCTAACGGGACAGATGTACGAGCAGTACTTC

v_call: TRBV11-3
j_call: TRBJ2-2
clone_size: once
d_call: .
cdr3_aa: CASSLATGELFF
cdr3_nt: TGTGCCAGCAGCCTAGCTACCGGGGAGCTGTTTTTT

v_call: TRBV11-3
j_call: TRBJ2-3
clone_size: .
d_call: .
cdr3_aa: CASSLAGTQYF
cdr3_nt: TGTGCCAGCAGCTTAGCCGGTACGCAGTATTTT

v_call: TRBV6-1
j_call: TRBJ1-1
clone_size: .
d_call: .
cdr3_aa: CASSEAHRAGEAFF
cdr3_nt: TGTGCCAGCAGTGAAGCGCACAGGGCGGGTGAAGCTTTCTTT

v_call: TRBV18
j_call: TRBJ2-3
clone_size: .
d_call: TRBD2
cdr3_aa: CASSPASGGGTDTQYF
cdr3_nt: TGTGCCAGCTCACCAGCTAGCGGGGGGGGCACAGATACGCAGTATTTT

v_call: TRBV6-6
j_call: TRBJ2-7
clone_size: .
d_call: .
cdr3_aa: CASCGASYEQYF
cdr3_nt: TGTGCCAGCTGTGGGGCGTCCTACGAGCAGTACTTC

v_call: TRBV2
j_call: TRBJ2-3
clone_size: .
d_call: TRBD2
cdr3_aa: CASSISGGGSDTQYF
cdr3_nt: TGTGCCAGCAGTATTAGCGGGGGAGGGTCAGATACGCAGTATTTT

v_call: TRBV6-1
j_call: TRBJ2-7
clone_size: few
d_call: TRBD1
cdr3_aa: CASSPGTVSTQQYF
cdr3_nt: TGTGCCAGCAGTCCCGGGACAGTGTCTACGCAGCAGTACTTC

v_call: TRBV6-5
j_call: TRBJ2-7
clone_size: .
d_call: TRBD2
cdr3_aa: CASRGGLAGWQQYF
cdr3_nt: TGTGCCAGCAGGGGAGGACTAGCGGGATGGCAGCAGTACTTC

v_call: TRBV5-6
j_call: TRBJ2-2
clone_size: .
d_call: .
cdr3_aa: CASGGGHTRNTGELFF
cdr3_nt: TGTGCCAGCGGTGGTGGACACACTCGAAACACCGGGGAGCTGTTTTTT

v_call: TRBV4-2
j_call: TRBJ2-7
clone_size: .
d_call: TRBD2
cdr3_aa: CASSQDLAGGPYEQYF
cdr3_nt: TGTGCCAGCAGCCAAGATCTGGCGGGGGGGCCCTACGAGCAGTACTTC

v_call: TRBV6-5
j_call: TRBJ1-3
clone_size: .
d_call: TRBD1
cdr3_aa: CASSYGTGAVGNTIYF
cdr3_nt: TGTGCCAGCAGTTACGGGACAGGGGCGGTAGGAAACACCATATATTTT

v_call: TRBV6-6
j_call: TRBJ1-5
clone_size: .
d_call: TRBD1
cdr3_aa: CASTDQQGAGHQPQHF
cdr3_nt: TGTGCCAGCACCGATCAACAGGGGGCTGGTCATCAGCCCCAGCATTTT

v_call: TRBV19
j_call: TRBJ1-2
clone_size: .
d_call: TRBD1
cdr3_aa: CASSTDRVFYGYTF
cdr3_nt: TGTGCCAGTAGTACTGACAGGGTGTTCTATGGCTACACCTTC

v_call: TRBV7-2
j_call: TRBJ2-5
clone_size: .
d_call: TRBD1
cdr3_aa: CASSGRTGQETQYF
cdr3_nt: TGTGCCAGCAGCGGTCGGACAGGACAAGAGACCCAGTACTTC